This note documents a single T cell receptor (beta chain) sequence. The data derive from a study of blood T cell repertoires in COVID-19. CDR3 length: 11 amino acids. V was clipped by 3 bases and J by 6 bases, with 5 bases between them. From germline, CDR1 is DFQATT and CDR2 SNEGSKA (reference sequence). Clones were sequenced by immunoSEQ multiplex PCR, and TCRdb holds only the in-frame ones, with some missing. The data contain around 370,000 clones, around nine tenths of them singletons. The sequenced material came from peripheral blood. This receptor was taken from a woman aged 65 to 85 with COVID-19, enrolled during active disease. The V gene is TRBV20-1, the J gene TRBJ2-2; the D gene is possibly TRBD2 (5 bases). CDR3 in DNA: TGCAGTGCTAGGGAGGCCGGGGAGCTGTTTTTT. Protein product: CSAREAGELFF.